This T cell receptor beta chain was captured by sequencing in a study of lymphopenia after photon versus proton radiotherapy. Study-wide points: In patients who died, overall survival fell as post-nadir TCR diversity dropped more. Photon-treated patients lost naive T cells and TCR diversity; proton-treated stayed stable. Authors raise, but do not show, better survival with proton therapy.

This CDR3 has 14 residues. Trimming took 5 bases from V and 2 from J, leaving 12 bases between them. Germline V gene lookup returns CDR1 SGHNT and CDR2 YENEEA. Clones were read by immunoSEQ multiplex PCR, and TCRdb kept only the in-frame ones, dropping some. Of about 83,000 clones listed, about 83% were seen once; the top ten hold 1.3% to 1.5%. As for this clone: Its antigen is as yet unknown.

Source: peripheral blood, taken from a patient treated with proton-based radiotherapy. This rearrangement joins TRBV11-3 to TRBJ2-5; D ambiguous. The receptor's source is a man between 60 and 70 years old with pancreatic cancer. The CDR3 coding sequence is TGTGCCAGCAGCCCTAGTCCCCGGCAAGAGACCCAGTACTTC. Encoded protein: CASSPSPRQETQYF.